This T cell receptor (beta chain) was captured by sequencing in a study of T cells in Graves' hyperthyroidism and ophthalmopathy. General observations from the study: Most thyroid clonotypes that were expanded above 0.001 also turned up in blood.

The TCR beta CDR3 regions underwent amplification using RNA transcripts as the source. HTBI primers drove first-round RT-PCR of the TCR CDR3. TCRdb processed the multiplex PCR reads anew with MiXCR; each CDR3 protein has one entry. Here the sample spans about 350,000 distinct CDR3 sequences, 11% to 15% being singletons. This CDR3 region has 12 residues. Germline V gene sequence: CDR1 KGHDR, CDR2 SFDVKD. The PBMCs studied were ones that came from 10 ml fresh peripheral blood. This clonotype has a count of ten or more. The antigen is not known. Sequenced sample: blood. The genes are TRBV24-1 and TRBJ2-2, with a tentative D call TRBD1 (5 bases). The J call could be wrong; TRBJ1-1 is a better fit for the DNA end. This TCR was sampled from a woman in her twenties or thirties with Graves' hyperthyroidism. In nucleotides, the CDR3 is TGTGCCACCAGTGATTCGGCTGGGGGAGCTTTCTTT. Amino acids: CATSDSAGGAFF.